This T cell receptor (beta chain) appears in the sequencing data of a study of T cell responses to AZD1222 COVID-19 vaccine. Turning to this clone: The antigen remains unidentified.

Study results and caveats: Elevations in Spike-specific TCR breadth and depth followed administration of two AZD1222 doses. Baseline antibody screening turned up just a handful of seropositive AZD1222 recipients.

The germline gives CDR1 GTSNPN, CDR2 SVGIG (reference sequence). Trimming stripped 4 bases from V and 8 bases from J, with 11 bases between. The CDR3 contains 11 residues. Profiling relied on immunoSEQ multiplex PCR, and the TCRdb table lists in-frame clones only, not all of them. The repertoire holds about 47,000 clones, with around four fifths as singletons. The receptor comes from an adult who received the MenACWY meningococcal vaccine as a control. The chain employs TRBV30 and TRBJ1-2; D might be TRBD1 (6 bases). Sequences were derived from peripheral blood, sampled 28 days after the second dose of the MenACWY control vaccine. CDR3 nucleotide sequence: TGTGCCTGGAACAGGGTAGGCGGCTACACCTTC. Protein: CAWNRVGGYTF.